Listed here are 21 T cell receptor beta chains from one sample, sequenced in a study of cytomegalovirus exposure and HLA in healthy donors. Use of 60 Vbeta and 13 Jbeta primers characterized the PCR. Sequencing used immunoSEQ multiplex PCR; TCRdb keeps in-frame clones, though not all of them. The repertoire has roughly 180,000 clones, 82% of them found once; the top ten carry about 1.5%. The sample was PBMCs. These receptors all stem from a male donor in good health and CMV-seronegative.

The chain couples TRBV7-9 to TRBJ2-3; TRBD2 aligns across 11 bases. Trimming at V came to 4 bases and at J to 2 bases, leaving 2 bases not matched to a gene. This CDR3 has 15 residues. The germline CDR1 and CDR2 sequences are SEHNR and FQNEAQ (reference sequence). Here the CDR3 reads CASSSLAGDTDTQYF. CDR3 in DNA: TGTGCCAGCAGCTCACTAGCGGGGGACACAGATACGCAGTATTTT.

The V call is TRBV29-1, the J call TRBJ1-1; D may be TRBD1 (5 bases). The CDR3 has 13 amino acids. V was trimmed by 3 bases and J by 8 bases, leaving 16 bases between them. Germline V gives CDR1 SQVTM, CDR2 ANQGSEA. CDR3 loop: CSVDLQAHREAFF. The CDR3 nucleotides read TGCAGCGTTGATCTACAGGCCCACAGGGAAGCTTTCTTT.

The genes are TRBV19 and TRBJ1-2, with 7 bases lining up with TRBD1. This CDR3 region has 16 residues. The V gene's germline CDR1 is LNHDA and CDR2 SQIVND (reference sequence). V lost 5 bases, J lost 4 bases, and 13 bases stayed unmatched. The CDR3 nucleotides are TGTGCCAGTAGTGTTTCCGGGACAGCAAGTGTCTATGGCTACACCTTC. It specifies CASSVSGTASVYGYTF.

The rearrangement joins TRBV5-1 to TRBJ2-5; D is perhaps TRBD1 (6 bases). CDR1 is SGHRS, CDR2 YFSETQ, per germline. The germline V and J ends were trimmed by 5 bases and 3 bases, with 14 bases remaining between them. This CDR3 contains 14 residues. CDR3 protein: CASRTGLVEETQYF. In nucleotides, the CDR3 is TGCGCCAGCAGAACAGGGTTGGTTGAAGAGACCCAGTACTTC. Supplemented by reference TRBV5-1 and TRBJ2-5, the full variable domain reads KAGVTQTPRYLIKTRGQQVTLSCSPISGHRSVSWYQQTPGQGLQFLFEYFSETQRNKGNFPGRFSGRQFSNSRSEMNVSTLELGDSALYLCASRTGLVEETQYFGPGTRLLVL.

The chain links TRBV19 to TRBJ1-1; 7 bases are a match to TRBD1. The CDR3 extends over 15 amino acids. With V trimmed by 3 bases and J by 0 bases, 4 bases remained unmatched. CDR1 is LNHDA, CDR2 SQIVND, per germline (reference sequence). The CDR3 protein is CASSMPDRVNTEAFF. Here the CDR3 DNA reads TGTGCCAGTAGTATGCCCGACAGGGTGAACACTGAAGCTTTCTTT. The full variable domain, in which reference TRBV19 and TRBJ1-1 provide the parts outside the CDR3, is DGGITQSPKYLFRKEGQNVTLSCEQNLNHDAMYWYRQDPGQGLRLIYYSQIVNDFQKGDIAEGYSVSREKKESFPLTVTSAQKNPTAFYLCASSMPDRVNTEAFFGQGTRLTVV.

V gene TRBV7-6 combines with J gene TRBJ2-2, with TRBD1 identical over 7 bases. CDR1 SGHVS and CDR2 FNYEAQ come from the germline V gene. With 5 bases clipped from V and 0 bases from J, the junction kept 6 bases outside the gene matches. CDR3 length: 16 amino acids. CDR3 coding DNA: TGTGCCAGCAGCCTTGGACAGGTAGCGAACACCGGGGAGCTGTTTTTT. It translates to CASSLGQVANTGELFF. Based on the CDR3 plus reference TRBV7-6 and TRBJ2-2, the full variable domain is GAGVSQSPRYKVTKRGQDVALRCDPISGHVSLYWYRQALGQGPEFLTYFNYEAQQDKSGLPNDRFSAERPEGSISTLTIQRTEQRDSAMYRCASSLGQVANTGELFFGEGSRLTVL.

The V and J genes are TRBV5-1 and TRBJ1-4; 11 nucleotides align to TRBD1. J lost 2 bases, V lost 0 bases, and 6 bases had no gene match. The germline V gene has CDR1 SGHRS and CDR2 YFSETQ. The CDR3 consists of 18 residues. The CDR3 DNA reads as TGCGCCAGCAGCTTGGCGGACAGGGGGCTAGGGACTAATGAAAAACTGTTTTTT. It translates to CASSLADRGLGTNEKLFF.

V usage is TRBV2 and J usage is TRBJ2-7, with 9 bases that match TRBD2. Germline V gives CDR1 SNHLY, CDR2 FYNNEI. The J segment lost 3 bases and the V segment lost 3 bases, leaving 3 bases of the junction unmatched. The CDR3 has 14 residues. The CDR3 region has the DNA TGTGCCAGCAGTGAGGCTAGCGGGATCTACGAGCAGTACTTC. This encodes CASSEASGIYEQYF.

V usage is TRBV9 and J usage is TRBJ1-1; TRBD1 aligns across 7 bases. Germline V gene lookup returns CDR1 SGDLS and CDR2 YYNGEE. The CDR3 extends over 14 amino acids. V lost 2 bases to trimming and J lost 6 bases; unmatched junction nucleotides: 7. CDR3 sequence (DNA): TGTGCCAGCAGCGTCCGACAGGGAAACGCTGAAGCTTTCTTT. Translating it yields CASSVRQGNAEAFF.

This chain joins TRBV7-2 and TRBJ2-3; 10 bases line up with TRBD2. The germline V gene has CDR1 SGHTA and CDR2 FQGNSA. The CDR3 totals 16 residues. V gave up 4 bases and J gave up 3 bases; unmatched junction bases: 7. The CDR3 is CASSSPSGSSTDTQYF. Here the CDR3 DNA reads TGTGCCAGCAGCTCGCCTAGCGGGAGTAGTACAGATACGCAGTATTTT. Full variable domain (rest looked up from reference TRBV7-2 and TRBJ2-3): GAGVSQSPSNKVTEKGKDVELRCDPISGHTALYWYRQSLGQGLEFLIYFQGNSAPDKSGLPSDRFSAERTGGSVSTLTIQRTQQEDSAVYLCASSSPSGSSTDTQYFGPGTRLTVL.

This chain's CDR3 is CASSGSLTGANVLTF. The CDR3 DNA reads TGTGCCAGCAGTGGGTCACTCACTGGGGCCAACGTCCTGACTTTC. The chain links TRBV25-1 to TRBJ2-6; D uncertain. Germline CDR1 is MGHDK and CDR2 is SYGVNS. Trimming left V 4 bases short and J 2 bases short, with 9 bases between. The CDR3 covers 15 residues.

This clone appeared a single time. CDR3 sequence: CASSYGGSYNEQFF. For the CDR3, the DNA is TGTGCCAGCAGTTACGGCGGCTCCTACAATGAGCAGTTCTTC. The V call is TRBV6-6, the J call TRBJ2-1, with no clear D. The germline CDR1 and CDR2 sequences are MNHNY and SVGAGI (reference sequence). V was trimmed by 2 bases and J by 0 bases, leaving 5 bases between them. The CDR3 runs to 14 residues.

The J gene is TRBJ2-1, the V gene TRBV9, with 7 bases aligning to TRBD1. The CDR3 has 18 amino acids. V shed 0 bases, J shed 4 bases, and the junction held 13 bases outside the gene matches. In germline, CDR1 is SGDLS, CDR2 YYNGEE. The CDR3 region has the DNA TGTGCCAGCAGCGTAGTACCCCTACACGGGACAGTTTACAATGAGCAGTTCTTC. Its protein is CASSVVPLHGTVYNEQFF.

The chain couples TRBV14 to TRBJ1-2; D is perhaps TRBD1 (5 bases). Germline loops: CDR1 SGHDN, CDR2 FVKESK. V dropped 5 bases and J dropped 7 bases, with 17 bases sitting between them. The CDR3 runs 14 residues. CDR3 nucleotides: TGTGCCAGCAGCGCCCTCGGGGGAGGAGGTGGCTACACCTTC. Its translation is CASSALGGGGGYTF. Filled out from reference TRBV14 and TRBJ1-2, the complete variable domain reads EAGVTQFPSHSVIEKGQTVTLRCDPISGHDNLYWYRRVMGKEIKFLLHFVKESKQDESGMPNNRFLAERTGGTYSTLKVQPAELEDSGVYFCASSALGGGGGYTFGSGTRLTVV.

The V and J genes are TRBV2 and TRBJ2-7, with TRBD1 matching over 8 bases. The CDR3 is 18 amino acids. Germline V lookup: CDR1 SNHLY, CDR2 FYNNEI. J was trimmed by 3 bases and V by 3 bases; bases with no gene match: 16. In DNA, the CDR3 is TGTGCCAGCAGTGATCCTGCTCTACTCCGGGACAGGAACTACGAGCAGTACTTC. This codes for CASSDPALLRDRNYEQYF.

The chain recombines TRBV6-6 with TRBJ2-1, with 8 bases matching TRBD2. CDR1 is MNHNY, CDR2 SVGAGI, per germline (reference sequence). The V gene end was trimmed by 5 bases and the J gene end by 9 bases; junction bases not matched to a gene: 12. There are 15 residues in the CDR3. In DNA, the CDR3 is TGTGCCAGCAGTCCGACCGGGACTAGTATTGGTGAGCAGTTCTTC. Amino acids: CASSPTGTSIGEQFF.

The CDR3 spells CASRAGTGVSGANVLTF. The DNA of the CDR3 is TGTGCCAGCAGAGCCGGGACAGGGGTATCTGGGGCCAACGTCCTGACTTTC. The chain employs TRBV2 and TRBJ2-6, with 10 bases aligning to TRBD1. After removal of 6 bases from V and 1 base from J, the junction contained 6 bases not matched to a gene. The CDR3 runs to 17 residues. CDR1 is SNHLY and CDR2 is FYNNEI in the germline V gene.

The gene calls are TRBV6-1 and TRBJ2-1; 7 positions match TRBD2. The V segment lost 5 bases and the J segment 1 base; nucleotides outside the gene matches: 5. The CDR3 extends over 15 amino acids. Germline V gives CDR1 MNHNS, CDR2 SASEGT. The DNA of the CDR3 is TGTGCCAGCAGTTTACTAGCGTCGTCCTACAATGAGCAGTTCTTC. It codes for CASSLLASSYNEQFF.

This sequence joins TRBV6-5 and TRBJ2-1; 8 positions match TRBD2. This CDR3 has 15 residues. Trimming at V came to 4 bases and at J to 1 base, leaving 3 bases not matched to a gene. CDR1 is MNHEY, CDR2 SVGAGI, per germline. This CDR3 is CASSSGLASYNEQFF. The CDR3 DNA sequence: TGTGCCAGCAGTTCCGGACTAGCATCCTACAATGAGCAGTTCTTC.

The rearrangement links TRBV27 to TRBJ1-1; D remains ambiguous. V was cut by 5 bases and J by 4 bases, with 17 bases left in between. The germline V gene encodes CDR1 MNHEY and CDR2 SMNVEV (reference sequence). This CDR3 region has 15 residues. The CDR3 DNA reads as TGTGCCAGCAGTGGAATGGCAAGGTCGGGCACTGAAGCTTTCTTT. It encodes CASSGMARSGTEAFF.

This chain joins TRBV5-1 and TRBJ1-1, with TRBD1 as a possible D gene (6 bases). The CDR3 length is 15 residues. Trimming stripped 4 bases from V and 0 bases from J, with 13 bases between. Germline V gene sequence: CDR1 SGHRS, CDR2 YFSETQ. The CDR3 loop is CASSPRTDMNTEAFF. The CDR3, as DNA: TGCGCCAGCAGCCCTCGGACAGATATGAACACTGAAGCTTTCTTT.